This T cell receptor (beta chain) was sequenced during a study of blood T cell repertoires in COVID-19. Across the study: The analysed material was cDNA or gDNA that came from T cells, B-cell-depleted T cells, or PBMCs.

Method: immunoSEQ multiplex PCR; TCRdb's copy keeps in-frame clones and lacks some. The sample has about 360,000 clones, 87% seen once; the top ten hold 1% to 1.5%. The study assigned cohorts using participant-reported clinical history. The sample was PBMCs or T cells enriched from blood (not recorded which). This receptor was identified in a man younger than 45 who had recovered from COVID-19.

This chain's CDR3 is CASSPRNLQGAGGNTIYF. The CDR3 DNA follows: TGTGCCAGCAGTCCAAGGAACTTACAGGGGGCAGGAGGAAACACCATATATTTT. J is TRBJ1-3 and V is TRBV27; 9 positions match TRBD1. V lost 5 bases and J lost 4; bases outside the gene matches: 15. CDR1 and CDR2 (germline): MNHEY, SMNVEV (reference sequence). The length of the CDR3 is 18 residues.